Listed below are T cell receptor beta chains from one sample, sequenced in a study of spatial heterogeneity in lung cancer. TCRdb itself ran the 5' RACE reads through MiXCR, one entry per CDR3 protein. The table lists fewer than 20,000 distinct CDR3 sequences, approximately 7% of them singletons. This specimen consisted of lung tumor tissue, obtained at surgery. The receptor set was obtained from a female donor with early-stage non-small cell lung cancer. The CDR3 runs from the conserved cysteine through the conserved F or W. A D gene is named only where the DNA matches it firmly. A clone size is listed for some rows: how often the clone was seen (once, few, many), or a class if it is expanded.

- | TRBJ2-3 | - | TRBV7-7 | TGTGCTAGCAGCTTTGACCTCACAGATACGCAGTATTTT | CASSFDLTDTQYF
many | TRBJ1-2 | - | TRBV9 | TGTGCCAGCAGCGTATCCCTACAGGACTATGGCTACACCTTC | CASSVSLQDYGYTF
many | TRBJ1-5 | - | TRBV7-9 | TGTGCCAGCAGTCTCGATGGGAGTAACAATCAGCCCCAGCATTTT | CASSLDGSNNQPQHF
many | TRBJ1-5 | - | TRBV9 | TGTGCCAGCAGCCCGGGGGGGCCGACTAGCAATCAGCCCCAGCATTTT | CASSPGGPTSNQPQHF
many | TRBJ1-3 | - | TRBV20-1 | TGCAGTGCTCCTACTCGGGGCACCATATATTTT | CSAPTRGTIYF
many | TRBJ2-7 | TRBD2 | TRBV5-6 | TGTGCCAGCACTACCGAAAGTCGGGCTAGCGGATCCTACGAGCAGTACTTC | CASTTESRASGSYEQYF
medium-sized | TRBJ2-3 | TRBD2 | TRBV7-2 | TGTGCCAGCAGCTCGTGGACTAGCGGGAATTATCAGTATTTT | CASSSWTSGNYQYF
medium-sized | TRBJ2-7 | TRBD1 | TRBV12-3/TRBV12-4 | TGTGCCAGCAGTTTCTTGGACAGGGGAGAGCAGTACTTC | CASSFLDRGEQYF
many | TRBJ1-1 | - | TRBV28 | TGTGCCACCCGGTCTGTGTTTGAAGCTTTCTTT | CATRSVFEAFF
many | TRBJ1-2 | TRBD1 | TRBV5-4 | TGTGCCAGCAGCTTGTCGAGACAGGGGAACTATGGCTACACCTTC | CASSLSRQGNYGYTF
many | TRBJ1-1 | TRBD1 | TRBV18 | TGTGCCAGCTCACCATCGGGACAGGGGACTAGAGAAGCTTTCTTT | CASSPSGQGTREAFF
medium-sized | TRBJ2-7 | - | TRBV5-1 | TGCGCCAGCAGCCGCTCGGTGGGGGCTCAGGGCGAGCAGTACTTC | CASSRSVGAQGEQYF
many | TRBJ2-1 | - | TRBV29-1 | TGCAGCTGCGGGAATGCGATGTTGCACAATGAGCAGTTCTTC | CSCGNAMLHNEQFF